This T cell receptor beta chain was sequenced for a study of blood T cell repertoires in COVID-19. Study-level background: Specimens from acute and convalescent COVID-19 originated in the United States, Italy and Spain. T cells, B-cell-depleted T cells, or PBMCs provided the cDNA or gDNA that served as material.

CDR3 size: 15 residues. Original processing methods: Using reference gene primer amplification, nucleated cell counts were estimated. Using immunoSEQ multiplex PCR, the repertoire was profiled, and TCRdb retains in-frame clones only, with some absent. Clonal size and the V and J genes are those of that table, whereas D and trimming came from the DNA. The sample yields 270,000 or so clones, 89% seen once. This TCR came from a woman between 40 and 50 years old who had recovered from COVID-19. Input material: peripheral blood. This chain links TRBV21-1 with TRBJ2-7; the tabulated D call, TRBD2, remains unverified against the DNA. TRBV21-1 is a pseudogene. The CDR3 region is CASSKRSSGGDEQYF. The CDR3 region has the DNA TGTGCCAGCAGCAAAAGGTCTAGCGGGGGAGACGAGCAGTACTTC.